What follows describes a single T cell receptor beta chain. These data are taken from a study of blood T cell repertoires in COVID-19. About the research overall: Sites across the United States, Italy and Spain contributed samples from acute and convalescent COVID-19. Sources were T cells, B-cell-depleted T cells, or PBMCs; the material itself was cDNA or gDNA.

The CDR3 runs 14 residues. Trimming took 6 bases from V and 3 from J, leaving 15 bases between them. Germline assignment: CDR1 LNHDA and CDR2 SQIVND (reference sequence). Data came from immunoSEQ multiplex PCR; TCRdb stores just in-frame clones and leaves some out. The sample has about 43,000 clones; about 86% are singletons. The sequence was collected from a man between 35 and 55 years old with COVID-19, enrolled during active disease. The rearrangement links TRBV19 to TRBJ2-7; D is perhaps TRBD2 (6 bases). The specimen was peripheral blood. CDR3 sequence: CASRGGPRIYEQYF. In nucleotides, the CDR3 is TGTGCCAGTAGAGGAGGGCCCCGGATCTACGAGCAGTACTTC.